This record covers a single T cell receptor (beta chain). Antigen specificity is unknown. The CDR3 goes on 3 residues after the read ends, and that part is filled in from the germline J gene. The data belong to a study of T cells in women clearing cervical HPV infection. Study-wide context: Case blood was drawn when the lesion was first found; control blood after infection became undetectable. Case blood was drawn a median approximately five months after lesion detection. Whole-study results and caveats: T-cell numbers per sample were unknown and may explain richness differences.

TCRdb's copy holds only in-frame clones and misses some; the assay was immunoSEQ multiplex PCR. The table lists tens of thousands of clones. The germline gives CDR1 MGHRA, CDR2 YSYEKL. Trimming at V came to 1 base and at J to 7 bases, leaving 9 bases not matched to a gene. CDR3 size: 16 residues. The source material was blood buffy coat. The origin of this receptor is a woman aged 18-69 years with a cervical HPV16 infection that either progressed to CIN3+ or cleared (not recorded which). The genes are TRBV4-1 and TRBJ1-4; 7 bases are a match to TRBD1. CDR3: CASSQVAKGAGEKLFF. Partial CDR3 DNA: TGCGCCAGCAGCCAAGTGGCCAAGGGGGCCGGTGAAAAA.